This entry describes one TCR beta chain. The antigen it binds to is not known. This specimen comes from a study of T cells expressing NK-cell markers (TCRdb year 2020). The study in broad terms: TCR beta-chain repertoires were profiled in sorted CD3+CD56+NKG2C+, CD3+CD56+NKG2C- and CD3+CD56-NKG2C+ T-cell subsets from roughly eight donors. Among the eight sequenced donors, only one was HCMV-seronegative, while the other seven were HCMV-seropositive. The study sequenced eight donors, all healthy volunteers chosen at random: three men and five women. Sequencing of the libraries produced 2 x 150 bp reads on Illumina HiSeq 2000/2500, MiSeq or NextSeq. Summary of the overall study and its limitations: Those dominant clonotypes were again the most abundant among CD3+CD56-NKG2C+ cells in several donors, at about 25-60.1%. Whether the expanded NKG2C-expressing T cell clones were specific for HCMV antigens remained unclear. In six donors, the dominant CD3+CD56+NKG2C+ clonotypes ranked among the top 10 CD8+ clonotypes, making up about 1.0-8% of CD8+ T cells.

HCMV-specific IgG was detected in serum with a commercial ELISA kit to determine HCMV serostatus. Ficoll density gradient centrifugation was used to isolate peripheral blood mononuclear cells from blood. The germline V gene sets CDR1 to SGHAT and CDR2 to FQNNGV. From the cysteine through the phenylalanine, the CDR3 covers 13 amino acids. There is no recorded DNA. The sequencing machine was an Illumina HiSeq 2000. 5'RACE template switching, by which a universal primer site and unique molecular identifiers were added, was used to make TCR beta cDNA libraries. Synthesis of cDNA was primed from the TCR beta constant segment and was followed by two consecutive PCR amplification steps. Concerning the study's data processing: MIGEC was used to demultiplex reads and group reads by UMI, and MiTCR was used to assemble and quantify clonotypes. To exclude erroneous sequences, only TCR cDNA sequences supported by at least two reads were retained. The tcR package was used for downstream repertoire analysis, with clonotypes matched between fractions based on CDR3 nucleotide sequence plus V segment. VDJmatch was used to annotate antigen specificity against VDJdb, with one amino acid substitution in CDR3 allowed. After TCRdb reprocessed the reads, each CDR3 protein sequence was kept as one row, without DNA. TCRdb's processing, not the study's, gives the V and J calls here. This sample's table lists 150,000 to 200,000 distinct CDR3 sequences. The leading ten clones occupy 20% of the sample.

This TCR was sampled from a man aged 18 to 69 in good health. In this chain, TRBV11-2 is recombined with TRBJ2-1; as DNA is missing, the TRBD2 call by TCRdb cannot be tested. Sequenced: blood T cells: a sorted CD56 or NKG2C T cell subset, CD4+ or CD8+ T cells, or bulk PBMC T cells (not recorded which). CDR3 loop: CASKWGADHEQFF.